The 18 T cell receptor beta chains below all came from one sample that was sequenced in a study of post-analysis software for immune sequencing data (dated by TCRdb to the mid-2010s). Findings and caveats that apply to the study as a whole: Patients showed significantly higher frequencies than controls for several TRBV segments, among them TRBV5-6, TRBV5-1 and TRBV20-1.

Library generation was performed with PCR. The sequencing machine was an Illumina HiSeq 2500. To reduce PCR and sequencing biases, unique molecular identifiers were incorporated into the TCR beta cDNA libraries. TCRdb handled the public reads itself, with Q25 trimming in fastp and clone calling in MiXCR, and kept productive beta chains. For every CDR3 protein sequence, its rows merge into one entry that carries the most common genes and DNA. A total of roughly 800,000 distinct CDR3 sequences appear in this sample, 25% to 30% of them only once. Of the sample, approximately 0.6% is held by the ten largest clones. These receptors have no identified antigens. Sequenced input: blood. All receptors derive from a girl between 10 and 17 years old with multiple sclerosis.

The chain links TRBV12-3 or TRBV12-4 to TRBJ1-6, with D unresolved. The CDR3 covers 14 residues. V was trimmed by 6 bases and J by 6 bases, leaving 12 bases between them. The chain's CDR3 is CASSLRVSNSPLHF. The CDR3 bases are TGTGCCAGCAGCCTCCGGGTCTCTAATTCACCCCTCCACTTT.

This chain connects TRBV6-1 to TRBJ2-5; TRBD2 matches at 12 bases. Trimming cost V 6 bases and J 11 bases; bases outside gene matches: 19. This CDR3 comprises 17 residues. Germline loops: CDR1 MNHNS, CDR2 SASEGT. CDR3: CASSRPPTSGGRNEQYF. The CDR3 DNA sequence: TGTGCCAGCAGCCGGCCGCCCACTAGCGGGGGGAGAAATGAGCAGTACTTC.

This clonotype was seen a handful of times. The J gene is TRBJ2-5, the V gene TRBV9, with TRBD2 identical over 7 bases. V shed 0 bases, J shed 3 bases, and the junction held 11 bases outside the gene matches. This CDR3 is 17 amino acids long. The V gene's germline CDR1 is SGDLS and CDR2 YYNGEE. CDR3 sequence reads: CASSVDLVGGTKETQYF. The CDR3, as DNA: TGTGCCAGCAGCGTAGATCTCGTGGGAGGGACGAAAGAGACCCAGTACTTC.

This clonotype occurred a few times. The V gene is TRBV5-5, the J gene TRBJ2-7; D remains ambiguous. Germline CDR1 SGHKS, CDR2 YYEKEE (reference sequence). V was trimmed by 2 bases and J by 5 bases, leaving 11 bases between them. The CDR3 contains 13 residues. CDR3 loop: CASSFGMWNEQYF. The CDR3 nucleotides read TGTGCCAGCAGCTTTGGTATGTGGAACGAGCAGTACTTC.

The chain links TRBV27 to TRBJ1-1; D possibly corresponds to TRBD1 (6 bases). Trimming stripped 2 bases from V and 4 bases from J, with 14 bases between. Germline values: CDR1 MNHEY, CDR2 SMNVEV (reference sequence). CDR3 length equals 15 residues. In DNA, the CDR3 is TGTGCCAGCAGTTTAGTAAAACAGGGTGGCACTGAAGCTTTCTTT. Translating gives CASSLVKQGGTEAFF.

This clonotype occurred a few times. The V call is TRBV12-3 or TRBV12-4, the J call TRBJ1-2; TRBD1 matches 7 bases. CDR3 length: 14 residues. J lost 4 bases, V lost 5 bases, and 7 bases had no gene match. The CDR3 reads CASSADRVTYGYTF. DNA of the CDR3: TGTGCCAGCAGTGCAGACAGGGTTACCTATGGCTACACCTTC.

The V and J genes are TRBV27 and TRBJ1-6; D unclear. Trimming stripped 5 bases from V and 0 bases from J, with 11 bases between. In germline, CDR1 is MNHEY, CDR2 SMNVEV (reference sequence). The CDR3 totals 16 residues. CDR3 DNA sequence: TGTGCCAGCAGTCCATCATGGAGCTCCTATAATTCACCCCTCCACTTT. Amino acids: CASSPSWSSYNSPLHF.

This clonotype came up a few times. The chain is built from TRBV7-8 and TRBJ1-4; tentatively, D is TRBD1 (5 bases). The CDR3 runs 16 residues. Trimming removed 4 bases at V and 6 bases at J, with 18 bases between. Germline values: CDR1 SGHVS, CDR2 FQNEAQ. CDR3 in amino acids: CASSSFFRARHEKLFF. The CDR3 nucleotides read TGTGCCAGCAGCTCCTTTTTCAGGGCGCGCCATGAAAAACTGTTTTTT.

The chain recombines TRBV5-1 with TRBJ1-1; a weak D match, TRBD1 (6 bases). Trimming removed 4 bases from V and 5 bases from J, with 18 bases in between. CDR3 size: 15 residues. Germline lookup yields CDR1 SGHRS and CDR2 YFSETQ. For the CDR3, the DNA is TGCGCCAGCAGCAACCCCGGGGGCACGGGGACTGAAGCTTTCTTT. Translation gives CASSNPGGTGTEAFF. The full variable domain, with the rest looked up from reference TRBV5-1 and TRBJ1-1, is KAGVTQTPRYLIKTRGQQVTLSCSPISGHRSVSWYQQTPGQGLQFLFEYFSETQRNKGNFPGRFSGRQFSNSRSEMNVSTLELGDSALYLCASSNPGGTGTEAFFGQGTRLTVV.

The gene calls are TRBV4-3 and TRBJ1-2; 7 bases are a match to TRBD1. Germline loops: CDR1 LGHNA, CDR2 YSLEER. This CDR3 has 14 amino acids. V was pared by 0 bases and J by 8 bases, with 6 bases of the junction left unmatched. The CDR3 is CASSQDLTGDGYTF. The CDR3 coding sequence is TGCGCCAGCAGCCAAGACCTAACAGGGGACGGCTACACCTTC.

The table lists this clonotype with many counts. CDR3 nucleotide sequence: TGTGCCAGCAGCGAACTTCGGGGACATACGCAGTATTTT. As protein: CASSELRGHTQYF. The chain is built from TRBV6-4 and TRBJ2-3, with D tentatively TRBD1 or TRBD2 (5 bases each). This CDR3 is built from 13 residues. V shed 6 bases and J shed 7 bases, with 14 bases lying between them. CDR1 and CDR2 from the germline V gene are MRHNA and SNTAGT.

The chain employs TRBV3-1 and TRBJ2-4; no definite D call. The DNA end favors TRBJ2-7, so the J call may be wrong. Germline V gene lookup returns CDR1 LGHDT and CDR2 YNNKEL (reference sequence). This CDR3 has 15 amino acids. The CDR3 region is CASSQDLVRLNEQYF. In nucleotides, the CDR3 is TGTGCCAGCAGCCAAGATTTGGTCAGGCTGAACGAGCAGTACTTC.

This clonotype was seen only a few times. Written as DNA, the CDR3 is TGTGCCAGCAGTTATTGGGCTAGCGGGGGGTTTCTCTACAATGAGCAGTTCTTC. Encoded protein: CASSYWASGGFLYNEQFF. The chain uses TRBV6-5 and TRBJ2-1, with 11 bases matching TRBD2. The germline V gene encodes CDR1 MNHEY and CDR2 SVGAGI. The ends lost 3 bases at V and 3 bases at J; junction bases unmatched: 10. The CDR3 has 18 amino acids.

The rearrangement joins TRBV12-3 or TRBV12-4 to TRBJ2-2; tentatively, D is TRBD2 (5 bases). The V and J ends lost 5 bases and 0 bases respectively, with 10 bases between them. This CDR3 is 15 amino acids long. For the CDR3, the DNA is TGTGCCAGCAGTCGTCGGGGAGCGAACACCGGGGAGCTGTTTTTT. Amino acids: CASSRRGANTGELFF.

This clonotype came up once. The J gene is TRBJ2-4, the V gene TRBV5-1, with TRBD1 matching over 10 bases. Matching the DNA end better, TRBJ2-7 makes the J call doubtful. Germline CDR1 and CDR2: SGHRS and YFSETQ. The CDR3 has 15 residues. The CDR3, as DNA: TGCGCCAGCAGCTCCTGGGACAGGGGCGACTACGAGCAGTACTTC. Its translation is CASSSWDRGDYEQYF.

V is TRBV6-2 or TRBV6-3 and J is TRBJ2-1; no reliable D call. CDR3 length: 14 residues. V lost 5 bases, J lost 13 bases, and 21 bases lay in between. Germline V gives CDR1 MNHEY, CDR2 SVGEGT. Here the CDR3 reads CASSNIGYAETQFF. The CDR3 bases are TGTGCCAGCAGTAATATAGGCTACGCGGAGACCCAGTTCTTC.

This chain connects TRBV7-2 to TRBJ2-1; 13 positions agree with TRBD2. The CDR3 spans 13 residues. Germline loops: CDR1 SGHTA, CDR2 FQGNSA. V shed 7 bases, J shed 9 bases, and the junction held 3 bases outside the gene matches. The DNA of the CDR3 is TGTGCCAGCAAACTAGCGGGAGGGGGTGAGCAGTTCTTC. Translated: CASKLAGGGEQFF.

This chain joins TRBV9 and TRBJ2-5; tentatively, D is TRBD2 (5 bases). V dropped 0 bases and J dropped 0 bases, with 12 bases sitting between them. CDR1 and CDR2 from the germline V gene are SGDLS and YYNGEE. This CDR3 is 16 amino acids long. The CDR3 sequence is CASSVESGQYQETQYF. CDR3 in DNA: TGTGCCAGCAGCGTAGAGAGCGGCCAGTACCAAGAGACCCAGTACTTC. The variable domain in full, completed from reference TRBV9 and TRBJ2-5, reads DSGVTQTPKHLITATGQRVTLRCSPRSGDLSVYWYQQSLDQGLQFLIQYYNGEERAKGNILERFSAQQFPDLHSELNLSSLELGDSALYFCASSVESGQYQETQYFGPGTRLLVL.